These 32 T cell receptor beta chains were sequenced from one sample in a study of blood T cell repertoires in COVID-19. Some clones are missing from TCRdb's copy, which holds only in-frame ones; the method was immunoSEQ multiplex PCR. This table holds about 210,000 clones, 84% found once. Sequencing used peripheral blood. The source of these receptors is a woman aged 80 or over with COVID-19, enrolled during active disease.

The chain uses TRBV21-1 and TRBJ2-5; the table assigns TRBD2, which was not confirmed against the DNA. TRBV21-1 constitutes a pseudogene. The length of the CDR3 is 16 residues. CDR3 sequence: CASSKRLAGGPETQYF. CDR3 DNA: TGTGCCAGCAGCAAACGGCTAGCGGGGGGGCCCGAGACCCAGTACTTC.

This clone was detected only a few times. The chain carries TRBV5-4 and TRBJ2-7, with a weak D call TRBD2 (6 bases). CDR3 length: 15 amino acids. The germline V gene has CDR1 SGHNT and CDR2 YYREEE (reference sequence). Between the trimmed V and J ends, which lost 4 bases and 2 bases, there was a span of 16 bases. The CDR3 DNA is TGTGCCAGCAGCCGAACGGGGGTCGCCCCCTACGAGCAGTACGTC. Its protein is CASSRTGVAPYEQYV.

For the CDR3, the DNA is TGCGCCAGCAGCTTGGGACAGGGGGTCAATGAGCAGTTCTTC. It is translated as CASSLGQGVNEQFF. This chain joins TRBV5-1 and TRBJ2-1; 9 bases match TRBD1. Germline assignment: CDR1 SGHRS and CDR2 YFSETQ. Unmatched junction bases numbered 1, after V lost 0 bases and J lost 6 bases. The CDR3 is made up of 14 amino acids.

V is TRBV24-1 and J is TRBJ1-2, with no clear D. V was shortened by 6 bases and J by 10 bases, with 11 bases between the two germline ends. CDR1 and CDR2 (germline): KGHDR, SFDVKD. This CDR3 spans 11 amino acids. As DNA, the CDR3 is TGTGCCACCAGTAACAATCTTAACTACACCTTC. Its protein is CATSNNLNYTF.

The genes are TRBV18 and TRBJ1-6; D unresolved. Per the germline V gene, CDR1 is KGHSH and CDR2 is LQKENI. V dropped 3 bases and J dropped 9 bases, with 12 bases sitting between them. The CDR3 covers 14 residues. In DNA, the CDR3 is TGTGCCAGCTCACCCAACGACCGGAGTTCACCCCTCCACTTT. This encodes CASSPNDRSSPLHF. The full variable domain, with the rest looked up from reference TRBV18 and TRBJ1-6, is NAGVMQNPRHLVRRRGQEARLRCSPMKGHSHVYWYRQLPEEGLKFMVYLQKENIIDESGMPKERFSAEFPKEGPSILRIQQVVRGDSAAYFCASSPNDRSSPLHFGNGTRLTVT.

CDR3: CASSQLGTGRPYGYTF. The CDR3 region has the DNA TGCGCCAGCAGCCAACTCGGCACAGGGCGCCCCTATGGCTACACCTTC. The chain combines TRBV4-3 with TRBJ1-2, with a possible D match to TRBD1 (6 bases). Trimming pared 2 bases from V and 4 bases from J, leaving 17 bases between. This CDR3 has 16 residues. Germline V gene sequence: CDR1 LGHNA, CDR2 YSLEER.

V is TRBV15 and J is TRBJ1-6; 7 nucleotides agree with TRBD1. V lost 5 bases and J lost 4; bases outside the gene matches: 8. Germline CDR1 reads LNHNV; CDR2 reads YYDKDF (reference sequence). The CDR3 extends over 16 amino acids. CDR3 sequence reads: CATSADLGQYNSPLHF. The CDR3 nucleotides are TGTGCCACCAGCGCCGATCTGGGACAGTATAATTCACCCCTCCACTTT.

Only a few counts were recorded for this clone. This chain uses TRBV7-9 with TRBJ2-7; TRBD1 agrees at 7 bases. The CDR3 has 15 amino acids. From germline, CDR1 is SEHNR and CDR2 FQNEAQ (reference sequence). The J segment lost 4 bases and the V segment lost 4 bases, leaving 10 bases of the junction unmatched. In DNA form, the CDR3 reads TGTGCCAGCAGCTCCACCCGACAGGGTGGTTACGAGCAGTACGTC. The encoded protein is CASSSTRQGGYEQYV.

The chain couples TRBV7-9 to TRBJ1-6, with TRBD1 matching 8 bases. Per the germline V gene, CDR1 is SEHNR and CDR2 is FQNEAQ (reference sequence). The CDR3 runs 17 residues. J was trimmed by 7 bases and V by 5 bases; bases with no gene match: 13. The CDR3 DNA reads TGTGCCAGCAGCCCTCGGGGCAGGGGGCAGGAAAATTCACCCCTCCACTTT. This encodes CASSPRGRGQENSPLHF.

The chain uses TRBV4-3 and TRBJ1-4; perhaps TRBD1 as D (5 bases). V lost 0 bases to trimming and J lost 7 bases, with 9 bases between them. CDR1 and CDR2 from the germline V gene are LGHNA and YSLEER. This CDR3 is 14 amino acids long. Here the CDR3 DNA reads TGCGCCAGCAGCCAAGACCGGGGGGGTGAAAAACTGTTTTTT. It encodes CASSQDRGGEKLFF.

This chain links TRBV5-4 with TRBJ2-1; D is undetermined. Germline V gene lookup returns CDR1 SGHNT and CDR2 YYREEE (reference sequence). The CDR3 contains 15 residues. Trimming left V 4 bases short and J 4 bases short, with 15 bases between. The DNA for the CDR3 is TGTGCCAGCAGCCCCCAGGTCGTAGTTTACAATGAGCAGTTCTTC. Amino acids: CASSPQVVVYNEQFF.

This sequence joins TRBV7-2 and TRBJ2-7; TRBD1 matches at 7 bases. CDR1 is SGHTA, CDR2 FQGNSA, per germline. The CDR3 contains 15 residues. Trimming cost V 5 bases and J 2 bases; bases outside gene matches: 9. The CDR3 DNA is TGTGCCAGCAGCCCGGACTGGACAGGAACCTACGAGCAGTACTTC. Protein: CASSPDWTGTYEQYF.

This clone was picked up a small number of times. The chain carries TRBV6-5 and TRBJ1-1; D may be TRBD1 (6 bases). V lost 6 bases and J 11 bases, leaving 13 bases between the germline ends. Per germline, CDR1 MNHEY and CDR2 SVGAGI. This CDR3 comprises 11 residues. The CDR3 DNA sequence: TGTGCCAGCAGCAGGGGATTCGAGGCTTTCTTT. This gives the protein CASSRGFEAFF.

Regarding this clone: Sequence at one end of the junction differs from germline and may be a read error. CDR3 in amino acids: CASSLIGLDYQPQHF. In DNA form, the CDR3 reads TGTGCCAGCAGTTTAATAGGGCTGGACTATCAGCCCCAACATTTT. The J gene is TRBJ1-5, the V gene TRBV28; D gene unclear. CDR3 length: 15 amino acids. CDR1 and CDR2 from the germline V gene are MDHEN and SYDVKM.

CDR3 coding DNA: TGTGCCAGCTCACCACCCAGCCCAACAGGCGAGACCCAGTACTTC. It specifies CASSPPSPTGETQYF. The chain couples TRBV18 to TRBJ2-5; maybe TRBD1 (5 bases). With 0 bases removed from V and 5 bases from J, the gap between germline ends came to 13 bases. CDR3 size: 15 residues. Germline loops: CDR1 KGHSH, CDR2 LQKENI.

The chain uses TRBV7-3 and TRBJ1-1; maybe TRBD1 (6 bases). Germline-derived CDR1 and CDR2 are SGHTA and FQGTGA. The CDR3 consists of 15 residues. V lost 5 bases and J 1 base, leaving 14 bases between the germline ends. Here the CDR3 DNA reads TGTGCCAGCAGCGCTACGGGACAACGGAACACTGAAGCTTTCTTT. Residues: CASSATGQRNTEAFF. Drawing the rest from reference TRBV7-3 and TRBJ1-1, the complete variable domain is GAGVSQTPSNKVTEKGKYVELRCDPISGHTALYWYRQSLGQGPEFLIYFQGTGAADDSGLPNDRFFAVRPEGSVSTLKIQRTERGDSAVYLCASSATGQRNTEAFFGQGTRLTVV.

The chain has TRBV9 and TRBJ1-1, with unresolved D. The V end was cut by 1 base, the J end by 2 bases, with 6 bases between. The CDR3 has 13 residues. CDR1 is SGDLS, CDR2 YYNGEE, per germline. As DNA, the CDR3 is TGTGCCAGCAGCGTACTAGGAAACACTGAAGCTTTCTTT. Translation gives CASSVLGNTEAFF.

V is TRBV6-5 and J is TRBJ1-2; D not certain. In germline, CDR1 is MNHEY, CDR2 SVGAGI. The CDR3 has 14 amino acids. The V and J ends lost 6 bases and 4 bases respectively, with 15 bases between them. CDR3 protein: CASSPVPGIYGYTF. Written as DNA, the CDR3 is TGTGCCAGCAGCCCGGTGCCAGGAATCTATGGCTACACCTTC.

The chain combines TRBV2 with TRBJ1-2; a possible D gene is TRBD1 (6 bases). Germline CDR1 is SNHLY and CDR2 is FYNNEI. V was shortened by 6 bases and J by 6 bases, with 23 bases between the two germline ends. CDR3 length: 16 amino acids. CDR3 in DNA: TGTGCCAGCAGCATTCCCCCAGGCCAGGGGCGGGATGGCTACACCTTC. Protein product: CASSIPPGQGRDGYTF.

This chain uses TRBV11-2 with TRBJ1-2; a weak D match, TRBD1 (6 bases). CDR1 and CDR2 from the germline V gene are SGHAT and FQNNGV. V dropped 3 bases and J dropped 2 bases, with 10 bases sitting between them. The CDR3 consists of 14 residues. The CDR3 region has the DNA TGTGCCAGCAGCTTGTGGGACACCAACTATGGCTACACCTTC. This translates into CASSLWDTNYGYTF.

Here the CDR3 reads CASSYSGGRTGELFF. The CDR3 region has the DNA TGCGCCAGCAGCTATAGCGGGGGCCGAACCGGGGAGCTGTTTTTT. The V gene is TRBV5-1, the J gene TRBJ2-2, with TRBD2 identical over 9 bases. Unmatched junction bases numbered 5, after V lost 3 bases and J lost 5 bases. This CDR3 has 15 amino acids. The germline CDR1 and CDR2 sequences are SGHRS and YFSETQ.

Comments on this clone: Different DNA sequences within this sample yield the same CDR3. CDR3 loop: CASSPTGGRQPQHF. CDR3 DNA sequence: TGTGCCAGCAGTCCAACAGGGGGCCGTCAGCCCCAGCATTTT. The chain has TRBV28 and TRBJ1-5, with 9 bases fitting TRBD1. The ends lost 5 bases at V and 6 bases at J; junction bases unmatched: 5. Per the germline V gene, CDR1 is MDHEN and CDR2 is SYDVKM. CDR3 size: 14 residues.

The rearrangement joins TRBV7-6 to TRBJ2-1; TRBD2 matches at 10 bases. Losses at the gene ends were 2 bases for V and 3 bases for J; bases not matched to a gene: 7. The V gene's germline CDR1 is SGHVS and CDR2 FNYEAQ. This CDR3 spans 17 amino acids. The CDR3 DNA is TGTGCCAGCAGCTTAAGGACTAGCGGTCTCGACTACAATGAGCAGTTCTTC. Its protein is CASSLRTSGLDYNEQFF.

V and J are TRBV9 and TRBJ1-3, with unresolved D. The CDR3 loop spans 14 amino acids. The germline V gene encodes CDR1 SGDLS and CDR2 YYNGEE. Between the trimmed V and J ends, which lost 3 bases and 10 bases, there was a span of 17 bases. The CDR3 DNA reads as TGTGCCAGCAGCGGCAGCCCAACGGCGGAGACCATATATTTT. It specifies CASSGSPTAETIYF.

The chain couples TRBV28 to TRBJ1-4, with D unresolved. The V gene's germline CDR1 is MDHEN and CDR2 SYDVKM. The V end was cut by 2 bases, the J end by 1 base, with 11 bases between. The CDR3 is 16 residues long. Here the CDR3 reads CASSLRGILTNEKLFF. In DNA, the CDR3 is TGTGCCAGCAGTTTAAGAGGGATCTTAACTAATGAAAAACTGTTTTTT.

The J gene is TRBJ2-1, the V gene TRBV5-1; the D is unclear. In germline, CDR1 is SGHRS, CDR2 YFSETQ. The V and J ends lost 5 bases and 1 base respectively, with 10 bases between them. The CDR3 totals 14 residues. The CDR3 nucleotides are TGCGCCAGCAGGACCGCGACTTCCTACAATGAGCAGTTCTTC. Amino acid sequence: CASRTATSYNEQFF. Based on the CDR3 plus reference TRBV5-1 and TRBJ2-1, the full variable domain is KAGVTQTPRYLIKTRGQQVTLSCSPISGHRSVSWYQQTPGQGLQFLFEYFSETQRNKGNFPGRFSGRQFSNSRSEMNVSTLELGDSALYLCASRTATSYNEQFFGPGTRLTVL.

This chain uses TRBV29-1 with TRBJ1-2; 7 nucleotides align to TRBD1. CDR1 SQVTM and CDR2 ANQGSEA come from the germline V gene. The ends lost 7 bases at V and 6 bases at J; junction bases unmatched: 5. CDR3 length equals 11 residues. The CDR3 bases are TGCAGCGCCTTCCAGGGGGATGGCTACACCTTC. This codes for CSAFQGDGYTF. Combining the CDR3 with reference TRBV29-1 and TRBJ1-2 gives the whole variable domain SAVISQKPSRDICQRGTSLTIQCQVDSQVTMMFWYRQQPGQSLTLIATANQGSEATYESGFVIDKFPISRPNLTFSTLTVSNMSPEDSSIYLCSAFQGDGYTFGSGTRLTVV.

The chain carries TRBV2 and TRBJ1-2; D is ambiguous. The CDR3 is made up of 14 amino acids. V lost 8 bases and J 5 bases, leaving 18 bases between the germline ends. Germline CDR1 and CDR2: SNHLY and FYNNEI. CDR3 loop: CASLREGGRYGYTF. CDR3 nucleotides: TGTGCCAGCCTTAGGGAGGGTGGAAGGTATGGCTACACCTTC.

The genes are TRBV28 and TRBJ2-3, with 8 nucleotides matching TRBD2. Looked up from germline, CDR1 is MDHEN and CDR2 is SYDVKM. V was clipped by 6 bases and J by 0 bases; unmatched bases: 5. The CDR3 extends over 15 amino acids. The CDR3 sequence: CASSTGGASTDTQYF. Written as DNA, the CDR3 is TGTGCCAGCAGCACCGGGGGGGCTAGCACAGATACGCAGTATTTT.

This clone came up a few times. The rearrangement joins TRBV18 to TRBJ2-3, with 7 positions matching TRBD2. J gave up 2 bases and V 5 bases, and 4 bases lay outside the gene matches. Germline CDR1 KGHSH, CDR2 LQKENI. This CDR3 comprises 14 residues. The CDR3 here is CASSWAGDTDTQYF. DNA for the CDR3: TGTGCCAGCTCATGGGCGGGAGACACAGATACGCAGTATTTT.

This chain joins TRBV29-1 and TRBJ2-3, with a possible D match to TRBD2 (5 bases). The V end lost 4 bases, the J end lost 4 bases, and 12 bases lay between the germline ends. The CDR3 totals 13 residues. CDR1 SQVTM and CDR2 ANQGSEA come from the germline V gene. This CDR3 reads CSVAPQAADTQYF. Here the CDR3 DNA reads TGCAGCGTTGCCCCCCAAGCGGCAGATACGCAGTATTTT.

The J gene is TRBJ2-3, the V gene TRBV5-1; D is undetermined. This CDR3 spans 15 amino acids. The V and J ends lost 0 bases and 2 bases respectively, with 10 bases between them. The germline V gene encodes CDR1 SGHRS and CDR2 YFSETQ. The CDR3 sequence: CASSLGSRNTDTQYF. The CDR3 nucleotides are TGCGCCAGCAGCTTGGGTTCCAGGAACACAGATACGCAGTATTTT.